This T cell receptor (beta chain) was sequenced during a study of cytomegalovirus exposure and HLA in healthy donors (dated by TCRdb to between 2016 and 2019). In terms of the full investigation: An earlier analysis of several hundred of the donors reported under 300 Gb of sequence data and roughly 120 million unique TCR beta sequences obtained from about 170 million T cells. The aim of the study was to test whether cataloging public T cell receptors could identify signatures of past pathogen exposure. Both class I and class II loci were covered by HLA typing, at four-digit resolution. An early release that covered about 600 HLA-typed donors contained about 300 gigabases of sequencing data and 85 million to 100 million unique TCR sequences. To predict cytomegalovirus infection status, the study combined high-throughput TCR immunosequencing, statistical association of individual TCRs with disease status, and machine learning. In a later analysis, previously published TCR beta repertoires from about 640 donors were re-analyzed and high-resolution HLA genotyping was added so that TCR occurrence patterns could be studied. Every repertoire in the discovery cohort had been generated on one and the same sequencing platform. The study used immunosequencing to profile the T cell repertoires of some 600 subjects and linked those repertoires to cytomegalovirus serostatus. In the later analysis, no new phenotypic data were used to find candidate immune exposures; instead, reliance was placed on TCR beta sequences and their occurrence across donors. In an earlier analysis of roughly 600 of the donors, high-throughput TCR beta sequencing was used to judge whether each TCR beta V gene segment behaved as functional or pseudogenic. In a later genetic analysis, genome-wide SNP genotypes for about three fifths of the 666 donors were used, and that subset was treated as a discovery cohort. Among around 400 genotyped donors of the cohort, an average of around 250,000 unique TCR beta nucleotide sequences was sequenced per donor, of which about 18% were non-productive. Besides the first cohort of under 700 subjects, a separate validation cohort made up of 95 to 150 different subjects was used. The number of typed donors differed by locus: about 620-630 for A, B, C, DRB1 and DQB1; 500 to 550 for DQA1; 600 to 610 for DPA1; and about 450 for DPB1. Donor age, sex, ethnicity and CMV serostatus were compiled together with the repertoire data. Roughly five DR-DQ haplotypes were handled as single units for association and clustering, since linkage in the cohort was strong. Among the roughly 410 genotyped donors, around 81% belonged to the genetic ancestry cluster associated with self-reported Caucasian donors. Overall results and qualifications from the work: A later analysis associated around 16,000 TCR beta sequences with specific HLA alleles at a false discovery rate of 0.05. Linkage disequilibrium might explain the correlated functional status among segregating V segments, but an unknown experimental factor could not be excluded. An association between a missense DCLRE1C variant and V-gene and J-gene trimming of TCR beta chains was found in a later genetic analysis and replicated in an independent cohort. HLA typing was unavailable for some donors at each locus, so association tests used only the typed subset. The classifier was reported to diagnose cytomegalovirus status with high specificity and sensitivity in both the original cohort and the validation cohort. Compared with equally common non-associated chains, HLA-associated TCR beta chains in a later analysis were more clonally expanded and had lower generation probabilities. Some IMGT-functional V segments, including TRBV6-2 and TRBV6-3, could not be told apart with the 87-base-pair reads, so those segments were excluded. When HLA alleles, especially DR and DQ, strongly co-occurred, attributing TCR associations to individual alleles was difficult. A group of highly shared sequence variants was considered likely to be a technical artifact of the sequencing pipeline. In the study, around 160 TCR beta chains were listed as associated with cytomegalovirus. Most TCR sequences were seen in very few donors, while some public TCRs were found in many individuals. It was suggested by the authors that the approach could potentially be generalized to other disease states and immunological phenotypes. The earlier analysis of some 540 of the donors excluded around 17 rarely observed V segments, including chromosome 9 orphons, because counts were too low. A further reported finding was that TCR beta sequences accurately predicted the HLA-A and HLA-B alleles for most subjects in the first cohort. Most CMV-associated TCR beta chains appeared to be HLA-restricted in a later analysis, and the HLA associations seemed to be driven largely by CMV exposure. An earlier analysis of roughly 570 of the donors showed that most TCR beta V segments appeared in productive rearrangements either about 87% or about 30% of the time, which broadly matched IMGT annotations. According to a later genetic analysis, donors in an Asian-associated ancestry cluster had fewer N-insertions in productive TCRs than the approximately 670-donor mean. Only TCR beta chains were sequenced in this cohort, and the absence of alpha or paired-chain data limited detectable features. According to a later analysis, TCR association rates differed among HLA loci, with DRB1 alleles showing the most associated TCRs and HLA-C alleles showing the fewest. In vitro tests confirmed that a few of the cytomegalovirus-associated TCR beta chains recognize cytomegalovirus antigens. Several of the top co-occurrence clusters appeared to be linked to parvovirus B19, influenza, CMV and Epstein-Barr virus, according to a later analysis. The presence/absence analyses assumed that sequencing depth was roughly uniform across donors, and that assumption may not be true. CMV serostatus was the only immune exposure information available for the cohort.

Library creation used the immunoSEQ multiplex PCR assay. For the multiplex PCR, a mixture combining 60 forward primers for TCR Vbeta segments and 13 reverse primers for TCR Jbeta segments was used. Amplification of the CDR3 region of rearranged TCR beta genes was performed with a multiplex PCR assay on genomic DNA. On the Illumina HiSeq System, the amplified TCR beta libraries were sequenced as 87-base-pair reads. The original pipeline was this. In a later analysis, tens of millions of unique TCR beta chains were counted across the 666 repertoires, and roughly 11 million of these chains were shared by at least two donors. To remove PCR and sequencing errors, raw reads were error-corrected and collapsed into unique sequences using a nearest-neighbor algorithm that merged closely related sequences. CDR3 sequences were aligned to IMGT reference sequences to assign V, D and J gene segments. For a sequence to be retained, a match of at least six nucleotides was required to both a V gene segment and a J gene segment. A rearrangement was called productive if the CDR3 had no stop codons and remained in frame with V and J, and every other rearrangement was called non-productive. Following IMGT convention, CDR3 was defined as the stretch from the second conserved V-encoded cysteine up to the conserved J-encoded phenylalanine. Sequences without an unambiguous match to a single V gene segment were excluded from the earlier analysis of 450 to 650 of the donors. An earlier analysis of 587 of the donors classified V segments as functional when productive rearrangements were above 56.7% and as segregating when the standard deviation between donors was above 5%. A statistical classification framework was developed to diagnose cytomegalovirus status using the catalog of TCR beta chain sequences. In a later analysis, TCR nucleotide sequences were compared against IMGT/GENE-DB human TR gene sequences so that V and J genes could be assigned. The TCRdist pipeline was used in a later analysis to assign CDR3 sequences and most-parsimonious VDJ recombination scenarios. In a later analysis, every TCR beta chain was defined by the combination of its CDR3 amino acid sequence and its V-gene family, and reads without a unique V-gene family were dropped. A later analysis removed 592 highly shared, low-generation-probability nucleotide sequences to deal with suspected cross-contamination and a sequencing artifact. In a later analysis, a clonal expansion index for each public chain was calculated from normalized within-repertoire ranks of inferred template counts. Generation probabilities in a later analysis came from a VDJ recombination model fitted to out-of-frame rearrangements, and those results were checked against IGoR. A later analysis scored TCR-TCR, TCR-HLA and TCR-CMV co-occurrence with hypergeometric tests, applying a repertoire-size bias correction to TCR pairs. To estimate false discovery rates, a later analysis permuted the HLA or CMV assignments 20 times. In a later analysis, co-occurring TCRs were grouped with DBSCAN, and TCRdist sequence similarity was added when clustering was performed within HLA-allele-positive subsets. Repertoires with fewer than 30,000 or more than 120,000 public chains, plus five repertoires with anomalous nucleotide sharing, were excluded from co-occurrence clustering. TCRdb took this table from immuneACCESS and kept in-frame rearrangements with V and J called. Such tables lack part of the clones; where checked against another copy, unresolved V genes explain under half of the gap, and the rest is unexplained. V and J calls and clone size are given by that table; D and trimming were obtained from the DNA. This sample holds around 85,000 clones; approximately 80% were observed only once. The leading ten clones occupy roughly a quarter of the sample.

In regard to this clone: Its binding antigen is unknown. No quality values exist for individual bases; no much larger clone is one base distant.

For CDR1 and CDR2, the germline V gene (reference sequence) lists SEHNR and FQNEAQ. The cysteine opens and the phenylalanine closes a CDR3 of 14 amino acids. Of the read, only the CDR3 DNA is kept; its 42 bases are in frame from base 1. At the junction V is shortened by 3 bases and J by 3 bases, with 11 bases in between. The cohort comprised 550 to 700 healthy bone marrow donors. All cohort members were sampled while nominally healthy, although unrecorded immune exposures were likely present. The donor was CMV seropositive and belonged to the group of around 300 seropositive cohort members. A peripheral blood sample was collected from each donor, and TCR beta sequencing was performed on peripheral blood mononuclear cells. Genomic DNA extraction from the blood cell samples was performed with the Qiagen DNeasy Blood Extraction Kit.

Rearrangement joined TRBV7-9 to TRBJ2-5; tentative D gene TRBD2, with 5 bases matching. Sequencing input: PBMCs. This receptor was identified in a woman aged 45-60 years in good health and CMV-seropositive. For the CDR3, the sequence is CASSLALVEETQYF. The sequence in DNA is TGTGCCAGCAGCTTGGCACTAGTTGAAGAGACCCAGTACTTC. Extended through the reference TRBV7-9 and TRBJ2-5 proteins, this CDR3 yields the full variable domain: DTGVSQNPRHKITKRGQNVTFRCDPISEHNRLYWYRQTLGQGPEFLTYFQNEAQLEKSRLLSDRFSAERPKGSFSTLEIQRTEQGDSAMYLCASSLALVEETQYFGPGTRLLVL.